The next 14 T cell receptor beta chains were all read from a single sample in a study of cytomegalovirus exposure and HLA in healthy donors. TCRdb's table, derived via immunoSEQ multiplex PCR, lists solely in-frame clones and lacks some. The data hold some 270,000 clones, with 70% to 90% observed a single time. The sequencing sample was made of PBMCs. The source of these receptors is a young woman in good health and CMV-seronegative.

V and J are TRBV7-2 and TRBJ2-7; TRBD1 is a possible D gene (6 bases). Germline V gene data show CDR1 as SGHTA and CDR2 as FQGNSA. The CDR3 loop spans 15 amino acids. Trimming cost V 1 base and J 3 bases, with 13 bases left between them. The CDR3 reads CASSLVGTRSYEQYF. The DNA of the CDR3 is TGTGCCAGCAGCTTAGTAGGGACAAGGAGCTACGAGCAGTACTTC.

This clone showed up just a few times. The chain has TRBV28 and TRBJ1-5; D is unclear. The CDR3 is 14 amino acids. V was pared by 7 bases and J by 0 bases, with 10 bases between. CDR1 and CDR2 (germline): MDHEN, SYDVKM. CDR3 amino acids: CASTGGNSNQPQHF. The CDR3 coding sequence is TGTGCCAGCACGGGCGGGAATAGCAATCAGCCCCAGCATTTT.

The rearrangement joins TRBV4-1 to TRBJ2-7, with D perhaps TRBD1 (6 bases). Trimming cost V 4 bases and J 5 bases, with 18 bases left between them. CDR1 is MGHRA and CDR2 is YSYEKL in the germline V gene. This CDR3 has 15 residues. CDR3: CASSRDGEGVNEQYF. The CDR3 DNA sequence: TGCGCCAGCAGCCGGGACGGTGAGGGGGTCAACGAGCAGTACTTC.

The chain recombines TRBV5-6 with TRBJ2-1; TRBD1 matches 7 bases. V was pared by 4 bases and J by 2 bases, with 6 bases of the junction left unmatched. Germline V gene lookup returns CDR1 SGHDT and CDR2 YYEEEE. This CDR3 contains 15 residues. The CDR3 DNA sequence: TGTGCCAGCAGCGGAACAGGGGTCGCCTACAATGAGCAGTTCTTC. Its protein product is CASSGTGVAYNEQFF. The full variable domain, completed using reference TRBV5-6 and TRBJ2-1, is DAGVTQSPTHLIKTRGQQVTLRCSPKSGHDTVSWYQQALGQGPQFIFQYYEEEERQRGNFPDRFSGHQFPNYSSELNVNALLLGDSALYLCASSGTGVAYNEQFFGPGTRLTVL.

Of note for this clone: Compared with germline, one end of the junction differs, possibly owing to a read error. The V gene is TRBV11-2, the J gene TRBJ2-7; D remains unclear. This CDR3 contains 11 residues. Germline V lookup: CDR1 SGHAT, CDR2 FQNNGV. The CDR3 reads CASSLEVRLLF. CDR3 sequence (DNA): TGTGCCAGCAGCTTAGAAGTAAGGCTACTATTC.

J is TRBJ2-1 and V is TRBV6-5; TRBD1 aligns across 7 bases. J was trimmed by 3 bases and V by 0 bases; bases with no gene match: 5. The CDR3 length is 16 residues. The V gene's germline CDR1 is MNHEY and CDR2 SVGAGI. CDR3 DNA: TGTGCCAGCAGTTACTCGGGACAGCCCGTCTACAATGAGCAGTTCTTC. Protein: CASSYSGQPVYNEQFF.

The V and J genes are TRBV6-5 and TRBJ1-2; D is uncertain. Trimming cost V 5 bases and J 4 bases, with 8 bases left between them. Germline CDR1 reads MNHEY; CDR2 reads SVGAGI. The CDR3 is 12 amino acids. The DNA of the CDR3 is TGTGCCAGCAGTGCCGGTCTCTATGGCTACACCTTC. Encoded protein: CASSAGLYGYTF.

This clone was observed a few times. The rearrangement uses TRBV30 and TRBJ1-1; D might be TRBD1 (6 bases). Trimming stripped 0 bases from V and 5 bases from J, with 16 bases between. This CDR3 comprises 15 residues. Per germline, CDR1 GTSNPN and CDR2 SVGIG (reference sequence). The CDR3 loop is CAWSVISGGGTEAFF. The CDR3 region has the DNA TGTGCCTGGAGTGTAATTAGTGGGGGCGGGACTGAAGCTTTCTTT.

The chain combines TRBV2 with TRBJ1-4; D not resolved. This CDR3 spans 15 amino acids. Per the germline V gene, CDR1 is SNHLY and CDR2 is FYNNEI. V was trimmed by 6 bases and J by 0 bases, leaving 11 bases between them. For the CDR3, the DNA is TGTGCCAGCAGGGCCGAGGCAGCAACTAATGAAAAACTGTTTTTT. As protein: CASRAEAATNEKLFF. Complete variable domain (other parts from reference TRBV2 and TRBJ1-4): EPEVTQTPSHQVTQMGQEVILRCVPISNHLYFYWYRQILGQKVEFLVSFYNNEISEKSEIFDDQFSVERPDGSNFTLKIRSTKLEDSAMYFCASRAEAATNEKLFFGSGTQLSVL.

In its sample, this clone was seen once. This may be a read error: a much more frequent sequence differs by one nucleotide. The rearrangement links TRBV27 to TRBJ1-2; 9 nucleotides align to TRBD1. V shed 5 bases, J shed 2 bases, and the junction held 0 bases outside the gene matches. This CDR3 is 13 amino acids long. Germline CDR1 is MNHEY and CDR2 is SMNVEV (reference sequence). The CDR3 nucleotides are TGTGCCAGCAGTGGACAGGGGAACTATGGCTACACCTTC. Protein product: CASSGQGNYGYTF.

This clone was counted only a few times. The chain joins TRBV19 to TRBJ2-7; possible D gene TRBD1, 6 bases. There are 14 residues in the CDR3. The ends were cut back, 2 bases at V and 2 bases at J, with 10 bases in the middle. The V gene's germline CDR1 is LNHDA and CDR2 SQIVND (reference sequence). The CDR3 protein is CASSITDSAYEQYF. The CDR3 nucleotides read TGTGCCAGTAGTATAACGGACAGCGCCTACGAGCAGTACTTC.

The rearrangement joins TRBV28 to TRBJ1-5; 8 bases align to TRBD1. Germline values: CDR1 MDHEN, CDR2 SYDVKM. The CDR3 loop spans 14 amino acids. The trim removed 11 bases at V and 7 bases at J, leaving 13 bases unmatched. In DNA, the CDR3 is TGTGCCGGACAAACAGGGGGTTTGTGGCAGCCCCAGCATTTT. Translating it yields CAGQTGGLWQPQHF.

Points on this clone: This sample also contains other DNA sequences that code for the same CDR3. This chain links TRBV27 with TRBJ2-5, with 7 nucleotides matching TRBD2. This CDR3 contains 14 residues. J gave up 3 bases and V 4 bases, and 5 bases lay outside the gene matches. Germline V gene sequence: CDR1 MNHEY, CDR2 SMNVEV (reference sequence). The CDR3 DNA reads as TGTGCCAGCAGTTCTCTCGCGGGGGAAGAGACCCAGTACTTC. Its protein product is CASSSLAGEETQYF.

This chain connects TRBV28 to TRBJ2-3, with a possible D match to TRBD2 (6 bases). The CDR3 is 15 amino acids. V gave up 3 bases and J gave up 4 bases, with 14 bases separating them. Germline CDR1 MDHEN, CDR2 SYDVKM. The CDR3, as DNA: TGTGCCAGCAGTTTCCGGGAGCTTCGGGCAGATACGCAGTATTTT. Translation gives CASSFRELRADTQYF. Using reference TRBV28 and TRBJ2-3 for the parts outside the CDR3, the full variable domain is DVKVTQSSRYLVKRTGEKVFLECVQDMDHENMFWYRQDPGLGLRLIYFSYDVKMKEKGDIPEGYSVSREKKERFSLILESASTNQTSMYLCASSFRELRADTQYFGPGTRLTVL.